Following are 9 T cell receptor beta chains from one sample sequenced in a study of T cell responses to AZD1222 COVID-19 vaccine. Clones were sequenced by immunoSEQ multiplex PCR, and TCRdb holds only the in-frame ones, with some missing. The table lists 100,000 to 150,000 clones, around 84% of them singletons. Material: peripheral blood, obtained on day 0 of AZD1222 vaccination. These receptors all come from an adult in good health.

This chain joins TRBV12-3 or TRBV12-4 and TRBJ2-1; 12 positions agree with TRBD2. V shed 5 bases, J shed 12 bases, and the junction held 2 bases outside the gene matches. The CDR3 has 12 amino acids. CDR3: CASSKLAGGQFF. DNA of the CDR3: TGTGCCAGCAGTAAACTAGCGGGGGGGCAGTTCTTC.

The chain recombines TRBV24-1 with TRBJ1-1; D ambiguous. Germline CDR1 and CDR2: KGHDR and SFDVKD. This CDR3 is built from 13 residues. Deletions cut 1 base from V and 6 bases from J, with 8 bases between. The CDR3 DNA is TGTGCCACCAGTGATTTTCGGCAGGCTGAAGCTTTCTTT. Translation gives CATSDFRQAEAFF.

The CDR3 spells CASSLGGQNTEAFF. The CDR3 DNA reads as TGCGCCAGCAGCTTGGGAGGGCAGAACACTGAAGCTTTCTTT. The chain has TRBV5-1 and TRBJ1-1; D remains unclear. CDR1 and CDR2 (germline): SGHRS, YFSETQ. The CDR3 totals 14 residues. V gave up 0 bases and J gave up 1 base, with 7 bases separating them.

V gene TRBV9 combines with J gene TRBJ2-5, with D hard to call. Between the trimmed V and J ends, which lost 0 bases and 0 bases, there was a span of 12 bases. The CDR3 sequence is 16 residues long. CDR1 is SGDLS, CDR2 YYNGEE, per germline. CDR3 sequence reads: CASSVGSWADQETQYF. The CDR3 bases are TGTGCCAGCAGCGTAGGGAGTTGGGCAGACCAAGAGACCCAGTACTTC.

The chain uses TRBV19 and TRBJ2-2; 10 bases are a match to TRBD1. There are 15 residues in the CDR3. The germline gives CDR1 LNHDA, CDR2 SQIVND (reference sequence). V gave up 10 bases and J gave up 7 bases; unmatched junction bases: 12. CDR3 bases: TGTGCCACTGATGCGAAGGGACAGGGGATCGGGGAGCTGTTTTTT. Amino acid sequence: CATDAKGQGIGELFF. Supplemented by reference TRBV19 and TRBJ2-2, the full variable domain reads DGGITQSPKYLFRKEGQNVTLSCEQNLNHDAMYWYRQDPGQGLRLIYYSQIVNDFQKGDIAEGYSVSREKKESFPLTVTSAQKNPTAFYLCATDAKGQGIGELFFGEGSRLTVL.

This clone was counted only a few times. Distinct nucleotide sequences in the sample also encode this CDR3. The chain couples TRBV4-3 to TRBJ2-1; TRBD1 agrees at 12 bases. The J segment lost 11 bases and the V segment lost 5 bases, leaving 22 bases of the junction unmatched. The CDR3 loop spans 19 amino acids. The germline gives CDR1 LGHNA, CDR2 YSLEER. The CDR3 here is CASSTTGTGGAAPRGQQFF. For the CDR3, the DNA is TGCGCCAGCAGCACTACAGGGACAGGGGGCGCAGCCCCGCGAGGGCAGCAGTTCTTC.

This clone showed up just a few times. The chain links TRBV25-1 to TRBJ2-1, with 13 positions matching TRBD2. From germline, CDR1 is MGHDK and CDR2 SYGVNS. V trimming: 9 bases; J trimming: 5 bases; junction bases outside the gene matches: 13. This CDR3 has 17 residues. The CDR3: CASLTSGGPGVDNEQFF. In nucleotides, the CDR3 is TGTGCCAGTCTGACTAGCGGGGGGCCCGGCGTTGACAATGAGCAGTTCTTC.

V gene TRBV2 combines with J gene TRBJ1-2; 7 nucleotides align to TRBD1. V shed 2 bases, J shed 8 bases, and the junction held 17 bases outside the gene matches. This CDR3 comprises 17 residues. Germline lookup yields CDR1 SNHLY and CDR2 FYNNEI. CDR3 DNA sequence: TGTGCCAGCAGTGAAAGGAACAGGGGTGTGACTGGGTCGGGCTACACCTTC. Its translation is CASSERNRGVTGSGYTF.

This chain uses TRBV24-1 with TRBJ1-5; TRBD1 aligns across 7 bases. The CDR3 has 15 residues. V shed 4 bases and J 4 bases; nucleotides not matched to a gene: 6. Germline values: CDR1 KGHDR, CDR2 SFDVKD. CDR3 in amino acids: CATSDPGQLNQPQHF. CDR3 nucleotide sequence: TGTGCCACCAGTGACCCGGGACAGTTAAATCAGCCCCAGCATTTT.